The present entry profiles one TCR beta chain with its context. Its antigen is not known. The sample comes from a study of cytomegalovirus exposure and HLA in healthy donors. Study outcomes and limitations: Cytomegalovirus association was listed for under 200 TCR beta chains.

PCR was performed using 60 Vbeta and 13 Jbeta primers. The repertoire was sequenced with immunoSEQ multiplex PCR; TCRdb's copy has only in-frame clones and lacks some. The listing contains about 130,000 clones. The CDR3 is 16 amino acids. The germline V and J ends were trimmed by 0 bases and 8 bases, with 17 bases remaining between them. Germline V gene sequence: CDR1 MGHRA, CDR2 YSYEKL. Healthy bone marrow donors formed the donor group. Unrecorded immune exposures were likely, despite nominal health at sampling. Material: PBMCs. This chain joins TRBV4-1 and TRBJ2-1; a weak D match, TRBD1 (6 bases). The origin of this receptor is a woman in her sixties or seventies in good health and CMV-seronegative. CDR3 DNA: TGCGCCAGCAGCCAAGATCTAGGGACATCAGGGCATGAGCAGTTCTTC. The encoded protein is CASSQDLGTSGHEQFF.